The table lists the clone carrying this TCR beta chain with a few counts. The antigen is undetermined. 13 Jbeta primers and 60 Vbeta primers were used for the PCR. As processed by the authors: Counted up in a later analysis, unique TCR beta chains came to about 80 million, with some 11 million shared. Profiling relied on immunoSEQ multiplex PCR, and the TCRdb table lists in-frame clones only, not all of them. That table gives V, J and clone size, and the DNA gave D and trimming. The sample lists 130,000 or so clones, 70% to 80% occurring once. This record belongs to a study of cytomegalovirus exposure and HLA in healthy donors. Study as a whole: There were approximately 80 million unique TCRs (from HLA-typed donors) in an early data release. Findings and limits, study-wide: Likely technical artifact: a cluster of highly shared sequence variants.

CDR3 length: 14 residues. CDR1 SGHNT and CDR2 YYREEE come from the germline V gene (reference sequence). Trimming cost V 4 bases and J 2 bases; bases outside gene matches: 3. This sequence originates from a female donor in good health and CMV-seronegative. The sample consisted of PBMCs. This sequence joins TRBV5-4 and TRBJ2-7; TRBD1 agrees at 10 bases. The CDR3 region has the DNA TGTGCCAGCAGCCCTGGACAGGGGGCCTACGAGCAGTACTTC. Encoded protein: CASSPGQGAYEQYF. Using reference TRBV5-4 and TRBJ2-7 for the parts outside the CDR3, the full variable domain is ETGVTQSPTHLIKTRGQQVTLRCSSQSGHNTVSWYQQALGQGPQFIFQYYREEENGRGNFPPRFSGLQFPNYSSELNVNALELDDSALYLCASSPGQGAYEQYFGPGTRLTVT.